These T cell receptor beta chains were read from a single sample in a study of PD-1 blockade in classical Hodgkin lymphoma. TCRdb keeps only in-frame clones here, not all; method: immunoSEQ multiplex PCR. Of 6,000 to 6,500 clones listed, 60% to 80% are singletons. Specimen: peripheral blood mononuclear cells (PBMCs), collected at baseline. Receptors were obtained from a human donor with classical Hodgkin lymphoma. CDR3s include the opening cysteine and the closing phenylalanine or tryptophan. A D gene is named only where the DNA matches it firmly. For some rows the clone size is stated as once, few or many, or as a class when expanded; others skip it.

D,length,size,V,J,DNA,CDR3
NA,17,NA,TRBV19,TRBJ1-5,TGTGCCAGTAGTATTTTGACCGGGGGCGATTATAGTCAGCCCCAGCATTTT,CASSILTGGDYSQPQHF
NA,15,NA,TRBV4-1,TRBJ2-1,TGCGCCAGCAGCCAAGACTCCGTTTCCTACAATGAGCAGTTCTTC,CASSQDSVSYNEQFF
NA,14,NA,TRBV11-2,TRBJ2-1,TGTGCCAGCAGCTTAGCCAACCGGAGGGATGAGCAGTTCTTC,CASSLANRRDEQFF
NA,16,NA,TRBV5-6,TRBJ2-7,TGTGCCAGCAGCGTCATAACTGGGGGATTCTCCTACGAGCAGTACTTC,CASSVITGGFSYEQYF
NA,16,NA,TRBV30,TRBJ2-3,TGTGCCTGGAGTGTACCTAAGCGGACTCCTACAGATACGCAGTATTTT,CAWSVPKRTPTDTQYF
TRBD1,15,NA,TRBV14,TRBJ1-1,TGTGCCAGCAGCGGAGCGGACAGGGCTGGCACTGAAGCTTTCTTT,CASSGADRAGTEAFF
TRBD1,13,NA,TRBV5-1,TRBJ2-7,TGCGCCAGCAGCTTGACAGGGGTCTACGAGCAGTACTTC,CASSLTGVYEQYF
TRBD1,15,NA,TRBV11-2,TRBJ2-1,TGTGCCAGCACCCTTTGGGGGACAGGGCCTTTTGAGCAGTTCTTC,CASTLWGTGPFEQFF
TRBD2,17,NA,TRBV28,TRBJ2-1,TGTGCCAGCAGTCCGGGACTAGCGGGAAGGCCCTACAATGAGCAGTTCTTC,CASSPGLAGRPYNEQFF
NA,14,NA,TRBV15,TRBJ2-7,TGTGCCACCAGCATATTTCGACAAGCCGGCGAGCAGTACTTC,CATSIFRQAGEQYF
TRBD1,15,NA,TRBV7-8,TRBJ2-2,TGTGCCAGCAGCTTAGGGGACAGAGTAACCGGGGAGCTGTTTTTT,CASSLGDRVTGELFF
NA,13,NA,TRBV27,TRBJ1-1,TGTGCCAGCGGGGGCAGGGATAACACTGAAGCTTTCTTT,CASGGRDNTEAFF
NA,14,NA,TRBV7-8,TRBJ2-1,TGTGCCAGCAGCTTAGCTGTATCACACAATGAGCAGTTCTTC,CASSLAVSHNEQFF
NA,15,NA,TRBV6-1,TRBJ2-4,TGTGCCAGCAGTGACCGGGGACGGGCCAAAAACATTCAGTACTTC,CASSDRGRAKNIQYF
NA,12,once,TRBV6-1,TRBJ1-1,TGTGCCAGCAGCCAGACAGAACTTGAAGCTTTCTTT,CASSQTELEAFF
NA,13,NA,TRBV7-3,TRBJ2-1,TGTGCCAGCAGCCTAGACAGAGACAATGAGCAGTTCTTC,CASSLDRDNEQFF
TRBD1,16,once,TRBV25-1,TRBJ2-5,TGTGCCAGCAGTGAAATGGGCACAGGGGCCGCGGAGACCCAGTACTTC,CASSEMGTGAAETQYF
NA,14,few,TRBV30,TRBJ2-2,TGTGCCTGGACGGACAACTCGAACACCGGGGAGCTGTTTTTT,CAWTDNSNTGELFF
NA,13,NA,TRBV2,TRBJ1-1,TGTGCCAGCGGGGAATTCCGGGACACTGAAGCTTTCTTT,CASGEFRDTEAFF
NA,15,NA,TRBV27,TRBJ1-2,TGTGCCAGCAGTTCGACGGACAGCCCTGGACGGGGCTACACCTTC,CASSSTDSPGRGYTF
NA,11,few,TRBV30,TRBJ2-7,TGTGCCTGGAGTGAAACCTACGAGCAGTACTTC,CAWSETYEQYF
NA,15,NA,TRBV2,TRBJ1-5,TGTGCCAGCAGTGCAGGGAGGACTAGCAATCAGCCCCAGCATTTT,CASSAGRTSNQPQHF
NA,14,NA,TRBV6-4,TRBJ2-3,TGTGCCAGCAGTGACAGGGACTTCTCAGATACGCAGTATTTT,CASSDRDFSDTQYF
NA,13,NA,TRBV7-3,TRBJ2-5,TGTGCCAGCAGCTTAAGGAGAGGGGAGACCCAGTACTTC,CASSLRRGETQYF
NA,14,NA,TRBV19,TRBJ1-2,TGTGCCAGTAGCACAGTTTGGAATTACTATGGCTACACCTTC,CASSTVWNYYGYTF
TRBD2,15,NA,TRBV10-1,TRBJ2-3,TGCGCCAGCAGTTTAGGACTAGCGGGAGCAGATACGCAGTATTTT,CASSLGLAGADTQYF
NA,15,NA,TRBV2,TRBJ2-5,TGTGCCAGCAGTGTCCGTATCGGCAGACAAGAGACCCAGTACTTC,CASSVRIGRQETQYF
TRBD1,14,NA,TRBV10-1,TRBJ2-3,TGCGCCAGCAGCTGGACAGGTAGCGCAGATACGCAGTATTTT,CASSWTGSADTQYF
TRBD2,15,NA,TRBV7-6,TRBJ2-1,TGTGCCAGCAGCCCCCGGACTAGCGGGAGCAATGAGCAGTTCTTC,CASSPRTSGSNEQFF
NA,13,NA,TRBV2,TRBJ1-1,TGTGCCAGCGGAGTCGGGCCCCGACGTGAAGCTTTCTTT,CASGVGPRREAFF
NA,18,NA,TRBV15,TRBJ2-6,TGTGCCACCAGCAGAGACCCAGTCGGCACCTCTGGGGCCAACGTCCTGACTTTC,CATSRDPVGTSGANVLTF
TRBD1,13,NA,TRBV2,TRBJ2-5,TGTGCCAGCAGGGACAGGAGCCAAGAGACCCAGTACTTC,CASRDRSQETQYF
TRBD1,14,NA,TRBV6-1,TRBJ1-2,TGTGCCAGCAGTGAAGCGCTAGGGGGCCGGGGCTACACCTTC,CASSEALGGRGYTF
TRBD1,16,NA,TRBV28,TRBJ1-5,TGTGCCAGCAGTTCGCGGATTCAGGGGGGGAATCAGCCCCAGCATTTT,CASSSRIQGGNQPQHF
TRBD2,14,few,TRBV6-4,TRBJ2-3,TGTGCCAGCAGTGGGAGCGGGGACACAGATACGCAGTATTTT,CASSGSGDTDTQYF
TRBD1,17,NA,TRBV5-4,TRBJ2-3,TGTGCCAGCAGCCCCTCTCAGGCGGGGACAGGGGAAGATACGCAGTATTTT,CASSPSQAGTGEDTQYF
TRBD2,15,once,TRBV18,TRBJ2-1,TGTGCCAGCTCACCAATTGGGAGGGGAACCAATGAGCAGTTCTTC,CASSPIGRGTNEQFF
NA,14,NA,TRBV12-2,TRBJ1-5,TGTGCAAGTCGCTTAAGGGGACAGGGGCTAGCCCAGCATTTT,CASRLRGQGLAQHF
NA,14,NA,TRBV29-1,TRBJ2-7,TGCAGCGTTGAACCAGGCCCGGCGGGACACGAGCAGTACTTC,CSVEPGPAGHEQYF
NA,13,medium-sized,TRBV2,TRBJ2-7,TGTGCCAGCAAATGGGGGGCATCGGACGAGCAGTACTTC,CASKWGASDEQYF
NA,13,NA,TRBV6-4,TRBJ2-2,TGTGCCAGCAGTGACAGGGACACTGGGGAGCTGTTTTTT,CASSDRDTGELFF
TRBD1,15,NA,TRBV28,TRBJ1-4,TGTGCCAGCAGTTCTGGGTCACAGGGGATGGAAAAACTGTTTTTT,CASSSGSQGMEKLFF
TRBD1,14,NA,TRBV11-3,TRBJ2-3,TGTGCCAGCAGCCTGGACAGGGGCACAGATACGCAGTATTTT,CASSLDRGTDTQYF
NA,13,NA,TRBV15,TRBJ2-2,TGTGCCACCAGCAAAGAACGTCCCGGGGAGCTGTTTTTT,CATSKERPGELFF
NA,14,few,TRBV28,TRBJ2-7,TGTGCCAGCAGTTTTCAGGGGAAGCGCTACGAGCAGTACTTC,CASSFQGKRYEQYF
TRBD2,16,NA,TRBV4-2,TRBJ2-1,TGTGCCAGCAGCCAAGAGGGGACTAGCGCCTACAATGAGCAGTTCTTC,CASSQEGTSAYNEQFF
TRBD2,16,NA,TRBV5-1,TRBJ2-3,TGCGCCAGCAGCTTCTTAGCGGGATTGTCCACAGATACGCAGTATTTT,CASSFLAGLSTDTQYF
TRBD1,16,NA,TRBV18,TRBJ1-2,TGTGCCAGCTCTGGGGAAGCGGGACAGGGAGACTATGGCTACACCTTC,CASSGEAGQGDYGYTF
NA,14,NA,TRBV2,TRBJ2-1,TGTGCCAGCAAGCTCGCTTGGGGTCCCAATGAGCAGTTCTTC,CASKLAWGPNEQFF